This T cell receptor (beta chain) was observed in a study of T cells in narcolepsy. Profiling relied on immunoSEQ multiplex PCR, and the TCRdb table lists in-frame clones only, not all of them. The sample has around 34,000 clones, roughly 80% seen once. This clone has a handful of counts. Its cognate antigen is unknown. The V gene lost 0 bases and the J gene lost 1 base, with 10 bases spanning the gap. The CDR3 length is 15 residues. CDR1 SGDLS and CDR2 YYNGEE come from the germline V gene. Study findings and constraints: Some memory CD4+ repertoires had no autoreactive clone sequences.

The receptor comes from a human donor in good health. Sequenced: memory (CD45RA-) CD4+ T cells from blood. This sequence joins TRBV9 and TRBJ1-1; D not certain. DNA for the CDR3: TGTGCCAGCAGCGTAGCTACATTGGGGAACACTGAAGCTTTCTTT. This encodes CASSVATLGNTEAFF.